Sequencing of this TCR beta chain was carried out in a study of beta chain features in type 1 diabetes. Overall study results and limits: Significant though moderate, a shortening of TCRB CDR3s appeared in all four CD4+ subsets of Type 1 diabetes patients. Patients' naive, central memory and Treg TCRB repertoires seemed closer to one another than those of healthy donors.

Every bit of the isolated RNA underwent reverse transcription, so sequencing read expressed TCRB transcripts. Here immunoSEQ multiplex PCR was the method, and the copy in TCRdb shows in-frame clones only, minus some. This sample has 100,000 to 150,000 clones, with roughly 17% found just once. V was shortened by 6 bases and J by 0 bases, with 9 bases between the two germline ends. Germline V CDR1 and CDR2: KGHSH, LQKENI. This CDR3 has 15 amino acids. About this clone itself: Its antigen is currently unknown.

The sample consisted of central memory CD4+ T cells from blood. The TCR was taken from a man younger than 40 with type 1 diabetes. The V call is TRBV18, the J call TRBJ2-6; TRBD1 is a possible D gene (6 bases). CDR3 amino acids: CASSDRLSGANVLTF. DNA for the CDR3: TGTGCCAGCTCGGACAGACTCTCTGGGGCCAACGTCCTGACTTTC.